This T cell receptor (beta chain) originates from a study of T cell responses to AZD1222 COVID-19 vaccine. Method: immunoSEQ multiplex PCR; TCRdb's copy keeps in-frame clones and lacks some. This repertoire shows around 160,000 clones, around 89% found once; its top ten account for approximately 5.1%. Trimming cost V 6 bases and J 0 bases; bases outside gene matches: 5. CDR3 length: 14 residues. Germline loops: CDR1 SQVTM, CDR2 ANQGSEA. Sequencing was performed on peripheral blood, taken on day 0 of AZD1222 vaccination. The rearrangement uses TRBV29-1 and TRBJ2-7; 10 bases align to TRBD2. The receptor was derived from an adult in good health. CDR3 in DNA: TGCAGCGTCGTTAGCGGGAGGTACTCCTACGAGCAGTACTTC. Its translation: CSVVSGRYSYEQYF.